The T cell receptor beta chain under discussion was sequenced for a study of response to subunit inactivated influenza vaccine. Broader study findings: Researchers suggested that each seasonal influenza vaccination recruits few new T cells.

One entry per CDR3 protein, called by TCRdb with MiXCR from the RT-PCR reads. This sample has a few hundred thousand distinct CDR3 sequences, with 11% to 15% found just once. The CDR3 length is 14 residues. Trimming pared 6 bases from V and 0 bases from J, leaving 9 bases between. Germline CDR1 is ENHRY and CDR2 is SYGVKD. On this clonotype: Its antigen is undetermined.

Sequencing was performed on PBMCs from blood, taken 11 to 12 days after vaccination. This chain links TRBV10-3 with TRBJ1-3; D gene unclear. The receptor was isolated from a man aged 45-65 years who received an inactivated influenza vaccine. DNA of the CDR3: TGTGCCATCAGGGACGGGAACTCTGGAAACACCATATATTTT. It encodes CAIRDGNSGNTIYF.